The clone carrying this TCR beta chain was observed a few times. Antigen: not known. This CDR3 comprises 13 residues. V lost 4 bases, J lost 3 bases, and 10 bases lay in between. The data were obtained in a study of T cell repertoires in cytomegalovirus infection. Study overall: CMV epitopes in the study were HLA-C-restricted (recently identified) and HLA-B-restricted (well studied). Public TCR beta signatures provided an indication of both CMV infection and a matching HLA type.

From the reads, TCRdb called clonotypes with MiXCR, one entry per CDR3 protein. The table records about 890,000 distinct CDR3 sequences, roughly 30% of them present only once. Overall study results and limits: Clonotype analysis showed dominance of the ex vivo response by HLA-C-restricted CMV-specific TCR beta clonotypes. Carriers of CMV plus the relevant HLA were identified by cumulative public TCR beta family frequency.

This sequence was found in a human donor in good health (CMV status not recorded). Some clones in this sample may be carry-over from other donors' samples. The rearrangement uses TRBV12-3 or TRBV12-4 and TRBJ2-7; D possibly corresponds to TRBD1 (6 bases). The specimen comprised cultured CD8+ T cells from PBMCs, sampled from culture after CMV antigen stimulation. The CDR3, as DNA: TGTGCCAGCAGTTGGACAGTTCTCTACGAGCAGTACTTC. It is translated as CASSWTVLYEQYF.